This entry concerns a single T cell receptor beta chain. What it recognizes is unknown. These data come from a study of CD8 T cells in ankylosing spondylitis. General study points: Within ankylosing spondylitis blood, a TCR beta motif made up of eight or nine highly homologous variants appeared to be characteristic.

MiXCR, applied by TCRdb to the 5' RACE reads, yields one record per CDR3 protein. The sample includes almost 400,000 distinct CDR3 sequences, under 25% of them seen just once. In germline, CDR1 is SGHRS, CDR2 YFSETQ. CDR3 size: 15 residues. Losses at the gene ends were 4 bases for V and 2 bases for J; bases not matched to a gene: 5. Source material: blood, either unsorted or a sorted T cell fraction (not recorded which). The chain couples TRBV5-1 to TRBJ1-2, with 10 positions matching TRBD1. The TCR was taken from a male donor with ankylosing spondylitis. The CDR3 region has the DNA TGCGCCAGCAGCCTGGAGGGACAGGGGAACTATGGCTACACCTTC. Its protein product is CASSLEGQGNYGYTF. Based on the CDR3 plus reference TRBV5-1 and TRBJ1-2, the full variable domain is KAGVTQTPRYLIKTRGQQVTLSCSPISGHRSVSWYQQTPGQGLQFLFEYFSETQRNKGNFPGRFSGRQFSNSRSEMNVSTLELGDSALYLCASSLEGQGNYGYTFGSGTRLTVV.